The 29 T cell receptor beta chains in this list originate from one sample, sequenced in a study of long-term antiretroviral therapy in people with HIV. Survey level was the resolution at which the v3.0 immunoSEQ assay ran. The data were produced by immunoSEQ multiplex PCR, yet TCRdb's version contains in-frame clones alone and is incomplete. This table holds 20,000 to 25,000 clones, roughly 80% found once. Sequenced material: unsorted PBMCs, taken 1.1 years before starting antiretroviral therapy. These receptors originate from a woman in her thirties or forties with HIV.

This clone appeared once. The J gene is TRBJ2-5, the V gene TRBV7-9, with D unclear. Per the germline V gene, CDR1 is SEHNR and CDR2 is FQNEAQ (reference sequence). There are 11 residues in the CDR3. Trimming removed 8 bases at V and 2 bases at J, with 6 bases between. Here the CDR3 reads CASGIQETQYF. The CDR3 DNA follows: TGTGCCAGCGGGATACAAGAGACCCAGTACTTC.

The CDR3 spells CASSFDREQYF. The DNA of the CDR3 is TGTGCCAGCAGCTTTGACCGCGAGCAGTACTTC. V is TRBV5-4 and J is TRBJ2-7; D is undetermined. This CDR3 region has 11 residues. V was pared by 2 bases and J by 6 bases, with 6 bases between. Germline CDR1 is SGHNT and CDR2 is YYREEE (reference sequence).

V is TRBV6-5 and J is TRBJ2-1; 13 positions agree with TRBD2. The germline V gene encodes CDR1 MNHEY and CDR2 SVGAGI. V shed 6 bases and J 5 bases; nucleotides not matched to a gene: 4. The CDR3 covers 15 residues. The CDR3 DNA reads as TGTGCCAGCAGCGGGGGACTAGCGGGAAACAATGAGCAGTTCTTC. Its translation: CASSGGLAGNNEQFF.

The CDR3 sequence: CASSYSRTTDTEAFF. The CDR3 bases are TGTGCCAGCAGTTACAGTCGGACGACCGACACTGAAGCTTTCTTT. The V gene is TRBV6-5, the J gene TRBJ1-1; D is unclear. Germline-derived CDR1 and CDR2 are MNHEY and SVGAGI. V was pared by 2 bases and J by 3 bases, with 13 bases between. The CDR3 is 15 residues long.

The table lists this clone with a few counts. The CDR3: CASSLVLDQPQHF. In DNA, the CDR3 is TGTGCCAGCAGCTTAGTATTGGATCAGCCCCAGCATTTT. The chain recombines TRBV7-9 with TRBJ1-5, with D uncertain. V gave up 1 base and J gave up 5 bases, with 6 bases separating them. CDR3 length: 13 residues. CDR1 SEHNR and CDR2 FQNEAQ come from the germline V gene (reference sequence).

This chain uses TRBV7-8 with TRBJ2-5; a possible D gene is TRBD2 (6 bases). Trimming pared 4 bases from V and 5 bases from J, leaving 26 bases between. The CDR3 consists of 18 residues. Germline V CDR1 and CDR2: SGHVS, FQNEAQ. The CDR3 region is CASSSPSGENGLAETQYF. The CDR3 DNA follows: TGTGCCAGCAGCTCCCCCTCGGGGGAAAATGGACTGGCGGAGACCCAGTACTTC.

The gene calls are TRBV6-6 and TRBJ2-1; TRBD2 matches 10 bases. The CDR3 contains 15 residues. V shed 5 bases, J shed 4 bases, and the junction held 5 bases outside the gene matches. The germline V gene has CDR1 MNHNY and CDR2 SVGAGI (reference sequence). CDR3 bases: TGTGCCAGCAGTCAACTAGCGGGGAGTTACAATGAGCAGTTCTTC. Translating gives CASSQLAGSYNEQFF.

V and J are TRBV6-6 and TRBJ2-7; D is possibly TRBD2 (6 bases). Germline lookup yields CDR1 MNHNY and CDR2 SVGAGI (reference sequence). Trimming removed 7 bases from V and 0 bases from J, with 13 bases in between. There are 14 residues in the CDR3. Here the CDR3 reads CASTLDGSSYEQYF. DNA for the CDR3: TGTGCCAGCACCCTGGACGGGAGCTCCTACGAGCAGTACTTC.

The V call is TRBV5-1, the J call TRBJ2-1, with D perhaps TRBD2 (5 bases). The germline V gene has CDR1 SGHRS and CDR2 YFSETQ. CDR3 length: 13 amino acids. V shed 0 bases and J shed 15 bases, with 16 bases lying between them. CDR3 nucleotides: TGCGCCAGCAGCTTGGACTTTTCGGCTAGCTCGTTCTTC. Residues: CASSLDFSASSFF.

The CDR3 reads CASSLYGTADMNEQFF. The CDR3 DNA reads as TGCGCCAGCAGCTTGTACGGGACAGCCGACATGAATGAGCAGTTCTTC. The chain links TRBV5-1 to TRBJ2-1; 7 bases are a match to TRBD1. Looked up from germline, CDR1 is SGHRS and CDR2 is YFSETQ. The CDR3 sequence is 16 residues long. Losses at the gene ends were 1 base for V and 7 bases for J; bases not matched to a gene: 11.

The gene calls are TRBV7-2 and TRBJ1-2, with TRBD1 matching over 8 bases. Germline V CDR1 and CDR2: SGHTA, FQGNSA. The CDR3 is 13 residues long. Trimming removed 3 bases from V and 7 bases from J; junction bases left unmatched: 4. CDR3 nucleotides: TGTGCCAGCAGCTTCCAGGGGGCGAGTGGCTACACCTTC. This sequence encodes CASSFQGASGYTF. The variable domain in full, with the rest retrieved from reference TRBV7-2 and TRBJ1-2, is GAGVSQSPSNKVTEKGKDVELRCDPISGHTALYWYRQSLGQGLEFLIYFQGNSAPDKSGLPSDRFSAERTGGSVSTLTIQRTQQEDSAVYLCASSFQGASGYTFGSGTRLTVV.

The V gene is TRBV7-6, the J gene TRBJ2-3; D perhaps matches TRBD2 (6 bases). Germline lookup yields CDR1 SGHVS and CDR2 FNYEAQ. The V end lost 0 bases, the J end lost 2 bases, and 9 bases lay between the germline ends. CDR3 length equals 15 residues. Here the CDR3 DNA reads TGTGCCAGCAGCTTAGCGGGGGGTCACACAGATACGCAGTATTTT. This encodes CASSLAGGHTDTQYF.

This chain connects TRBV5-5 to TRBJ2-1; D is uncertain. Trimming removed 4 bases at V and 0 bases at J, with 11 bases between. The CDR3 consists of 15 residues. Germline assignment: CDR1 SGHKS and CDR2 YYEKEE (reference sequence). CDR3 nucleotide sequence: TGTGCCAGCAGCGCGGACGGAGACTCCTACAATGAGCAGTTCTTC. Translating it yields CASSADGDSYNEQFF.

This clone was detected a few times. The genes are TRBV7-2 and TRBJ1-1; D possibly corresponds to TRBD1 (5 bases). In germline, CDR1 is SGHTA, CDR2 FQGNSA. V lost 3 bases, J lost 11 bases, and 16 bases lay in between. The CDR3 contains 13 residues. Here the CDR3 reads CASSLRDGGSAFF. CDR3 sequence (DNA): TGTGCCAGCAGCTTGCGGGACGGGGGGTCGGCTTTCTTT.

CDR3 sequence: CASSQGVGAALLAGYTF. CDR3 sequence (DNA): TGCGCCAGCAGCCAAGGGGTTGGGGCAGCCCTCTTGGCTGGCTACACCTTC. The V and J genes are TRBV4-1 and TRBJ1-2; weak D call: TRBD1 (5 bases). The length of the CDR3 is 17 residues. From germline, CDR1 is MGHRA and CDR2 YSYEKL. Deletions cut 1 base from V and 7 bases from J, with 22 bases between.

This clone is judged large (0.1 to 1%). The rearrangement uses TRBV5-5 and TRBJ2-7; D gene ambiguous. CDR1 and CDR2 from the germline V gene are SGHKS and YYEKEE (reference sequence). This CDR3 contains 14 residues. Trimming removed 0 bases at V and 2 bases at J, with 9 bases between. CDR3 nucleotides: TGTGCCAGCAGCTTGGGAAGCCGCCCCTACGAGCAGTACTTC. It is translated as CASSLGSRPYEQYF.

The DNA of the CDR3 is TGTGCCAGCAGTAAGACTCGGGCCTCTGGAAACACCATATATTTT. This sequence encodes CASSKTRASGNTIYF. J is TRBJ1-3 and V is TRBV5-8, with D unresolved. The ends were cut back, 5 bases at V and 0 bases at J, with 12 bases in the middle. Looked up from germline, CDR1 is SGHTS and CDR2 is YDEGEE. CDR3 length equals 15 residues.

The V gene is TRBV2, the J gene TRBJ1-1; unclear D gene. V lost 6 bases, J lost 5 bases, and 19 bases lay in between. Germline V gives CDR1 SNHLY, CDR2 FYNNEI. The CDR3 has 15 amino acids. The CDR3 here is CASRPSLDVSTEAFF. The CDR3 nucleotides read TGTGCCAGCAGGCCCAGTCTCGACGTTAGTACTGAAGCTTTCTTT.

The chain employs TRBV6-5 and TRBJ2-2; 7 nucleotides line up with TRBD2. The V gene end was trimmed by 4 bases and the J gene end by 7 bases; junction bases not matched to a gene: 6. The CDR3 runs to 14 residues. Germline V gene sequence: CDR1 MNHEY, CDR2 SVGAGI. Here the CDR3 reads CASSSGGYIGELFF. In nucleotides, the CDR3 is TGTGCCAGCAGTTCGGGGGGTTACATCGGGGAGCTGTTTTTT.

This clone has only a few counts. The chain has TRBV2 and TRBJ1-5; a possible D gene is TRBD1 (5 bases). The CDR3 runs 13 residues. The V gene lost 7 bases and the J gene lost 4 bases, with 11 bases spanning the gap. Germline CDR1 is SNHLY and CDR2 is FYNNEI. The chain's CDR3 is CASTGELNQPQHF. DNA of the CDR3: TGTGCCAGCACGGGGGAACTTAATCAGCCCCAGCATTTT.

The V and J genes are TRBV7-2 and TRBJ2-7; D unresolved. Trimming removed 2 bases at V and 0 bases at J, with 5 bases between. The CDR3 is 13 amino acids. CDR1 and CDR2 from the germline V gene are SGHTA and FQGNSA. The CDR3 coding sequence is TGTGCCAGCAGCTTAATCGACTCCTACGAGCAGTACTTC. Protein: CASSLIDSYEQYF. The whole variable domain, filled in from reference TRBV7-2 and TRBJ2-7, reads GAGVSQSPSNKVTEKGKDVELRCDPISGHTALYWYRQSLGQGLEFLIYFQGNSAPDKSGLPSDRFSAERTGGSVSTLTIQRTQQEDSAVYLCASSLIDSYEQYFGPGTRLTVT.

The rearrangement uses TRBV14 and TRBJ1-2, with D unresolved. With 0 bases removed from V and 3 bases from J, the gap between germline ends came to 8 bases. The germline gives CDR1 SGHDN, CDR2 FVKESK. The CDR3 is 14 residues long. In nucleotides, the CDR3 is TGTGCCAGCAGCCAAGAATCGGCAGACTATGGCTACACCTTC. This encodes CASSQESADYGYTF.

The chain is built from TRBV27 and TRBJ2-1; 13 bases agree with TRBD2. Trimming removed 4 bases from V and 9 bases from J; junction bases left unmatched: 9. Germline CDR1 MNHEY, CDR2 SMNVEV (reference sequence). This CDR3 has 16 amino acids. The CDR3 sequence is CASSSWTSGSPGEQFF. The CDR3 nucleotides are TGTGCCAGCAGTTCCTGGACTAGCGGGAGCCCAGGTGAGCAGTTCTTC.

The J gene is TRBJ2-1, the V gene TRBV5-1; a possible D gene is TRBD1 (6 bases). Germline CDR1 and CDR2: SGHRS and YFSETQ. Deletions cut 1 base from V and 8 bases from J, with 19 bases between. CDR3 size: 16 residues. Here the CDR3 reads CASSLIGGEVVDEQFF. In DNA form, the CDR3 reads TGCGCCAGCAGCTTGATAGGGGGAGAAGTAGTCGATGAGCAGTTCTTC.

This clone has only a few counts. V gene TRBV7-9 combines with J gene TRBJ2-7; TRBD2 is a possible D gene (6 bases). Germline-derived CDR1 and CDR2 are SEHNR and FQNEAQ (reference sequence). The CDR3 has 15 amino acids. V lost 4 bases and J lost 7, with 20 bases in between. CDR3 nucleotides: TGTGCCAGCAGCTCCCGGGACTCTTTCCCGAGGGAGCAGTACTTC. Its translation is CASSSRDSFPREQYF.

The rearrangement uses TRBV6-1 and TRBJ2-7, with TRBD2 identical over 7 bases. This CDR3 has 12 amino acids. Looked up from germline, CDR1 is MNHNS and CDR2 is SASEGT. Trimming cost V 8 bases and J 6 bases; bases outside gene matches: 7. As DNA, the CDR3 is TGTGCCAGCGGGGGGGTACCTCTCGAGCAGTACTTC. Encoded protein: CASGGVPLEQYF.

CDR3 loop: CASSFPRTEAFF. DNA of the CDR3: TGTGCCAGCAGCTTCCCCAGGACTGAAGCTTTCTTT. This chain connects TRBV11-2 to TRBJ1-1; no firm D call. Trimming cost V 3 bases and J 5 bases, with 7 bases left between them. Per the germline V gene, CDR1 is SGHAT and CDR2 is FQNNGV. CDR3 length equals 12 residues.

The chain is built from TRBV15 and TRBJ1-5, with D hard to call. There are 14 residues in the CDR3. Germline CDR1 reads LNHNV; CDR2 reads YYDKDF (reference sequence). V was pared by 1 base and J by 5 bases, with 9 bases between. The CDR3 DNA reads TGTGCCACCAGCAGAGTATATCGGGATCAGCCCCAGCATTTT. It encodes CATSRVYRDQPQHF.

The CDR3 DNA sequence: TGTGCCAGCAGCTTAGCTTGGGACAGAACCTACGAGCAGTACTTC. It is translated as CASSLAWDRTYEQYF. The rearrangement joins TRBV7-2 to TRBJ2-7, with 7 bases aligning to TRBD1. The CDR3 loop spans 15 amino acids. Trimming took 0 bases from V and 2 from J; bases not matched to a gene: 4. Germline lookup yields CDR1 SGHTA and CDR2 FQGNSA.